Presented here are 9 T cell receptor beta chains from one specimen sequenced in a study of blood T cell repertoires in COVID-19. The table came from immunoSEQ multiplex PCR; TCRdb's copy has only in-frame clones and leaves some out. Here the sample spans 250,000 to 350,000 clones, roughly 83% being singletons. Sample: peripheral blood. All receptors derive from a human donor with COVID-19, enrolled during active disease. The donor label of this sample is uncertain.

The CDR3 nucleotides read TGCAGCGTTTCGACTAGCGGGAGTAGCAATGAGCAGTTCTTC. Translation gives CSVSTSGSSNEQFF. The V call is TRBV29-1, the J call TRBJ2-1, with 12 bases that match TRBD2. CDR1 and CDR2 from the germline V gene are SQVTM and ANQGSEA. The CDR3 spans 14 residues. V gave up 5 bases and J gave up 6 bases; unmatched junction bases: 5.

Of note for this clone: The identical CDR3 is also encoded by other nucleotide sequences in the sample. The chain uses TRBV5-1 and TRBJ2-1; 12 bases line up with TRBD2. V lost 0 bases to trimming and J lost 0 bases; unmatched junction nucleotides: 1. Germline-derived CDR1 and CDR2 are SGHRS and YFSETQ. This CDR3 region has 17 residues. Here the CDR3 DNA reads TGCGCCAGCAGCTTGGTACTAGCGGGAGGCTCCTACAATGAGCAGTTCTTC. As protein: CASSLVLAGGSYNEQFF.

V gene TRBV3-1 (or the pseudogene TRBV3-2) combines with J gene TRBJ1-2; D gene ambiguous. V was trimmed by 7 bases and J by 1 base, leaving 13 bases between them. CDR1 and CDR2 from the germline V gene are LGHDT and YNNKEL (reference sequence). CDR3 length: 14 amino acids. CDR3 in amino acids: CASNFGGLNYGYTF. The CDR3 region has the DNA TGTGCCAGCAACTTCGGAGGACTTAACTATGGCTACACCTTC.

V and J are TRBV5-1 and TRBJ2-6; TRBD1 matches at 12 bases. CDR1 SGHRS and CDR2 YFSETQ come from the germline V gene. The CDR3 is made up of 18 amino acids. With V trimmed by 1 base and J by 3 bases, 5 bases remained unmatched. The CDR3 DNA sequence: TGCGCCAGCAGCTTGAGGGGACAGGGGGCGAGTGGGGCCAACGTCCTGACTTTC. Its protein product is CASSLRGQGASGANVLTF.

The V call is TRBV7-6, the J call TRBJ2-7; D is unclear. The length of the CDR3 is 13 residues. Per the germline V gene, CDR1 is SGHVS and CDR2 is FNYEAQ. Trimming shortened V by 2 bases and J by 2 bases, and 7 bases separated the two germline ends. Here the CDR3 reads CASSLTRTYEQYF. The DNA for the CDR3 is TGTGCCAGCAGCTTAACGAGGACCTACGAGCAGTACTTC.

CDR3 amino acids: CASSPPGRTVSEAFF. CDR3 coding DNA: TGTGCCAGCAGCCCCCCCGGGAGAACTGTCTCTGAAGCTTTCTTT. This sequence joins TRBV11-3 and TRBJ1-1, with no clear D. Trimming pared 5 bases from V and 6 bases from J, leaving 19 bases between. Germline CDR1 and CDR2: SGHNT and YENEEA. The CDR3 extends over 15 amino acids.

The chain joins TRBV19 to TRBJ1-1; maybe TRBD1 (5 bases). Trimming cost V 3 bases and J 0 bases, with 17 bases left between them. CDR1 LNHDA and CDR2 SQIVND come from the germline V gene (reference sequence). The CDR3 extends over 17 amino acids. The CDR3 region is CASSMRGTERMNTEAFF. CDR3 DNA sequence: TGTGCCAGTAGTATGCGCGGGACCGAGCGCATGAACACTGAAGCTTTCTTT.

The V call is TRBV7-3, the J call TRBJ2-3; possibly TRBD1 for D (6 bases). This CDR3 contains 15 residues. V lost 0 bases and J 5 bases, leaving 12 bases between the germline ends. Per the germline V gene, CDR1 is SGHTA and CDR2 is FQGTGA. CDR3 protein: CASSLTGAQGDTQYF. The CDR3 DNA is TGTGCCAGCAGCTTAACGGGGGCGCAAGGAGATACGCAGTATTTT.

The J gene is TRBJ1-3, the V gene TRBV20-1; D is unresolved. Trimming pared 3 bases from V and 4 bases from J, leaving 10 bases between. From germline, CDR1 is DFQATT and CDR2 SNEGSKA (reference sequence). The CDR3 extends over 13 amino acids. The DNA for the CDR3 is TGCAGTGCTAGTGAATCGGTCGGAAACACCATATATTTT. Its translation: CSASESVGNTIYF.